This T cell receptor (beta chain) was sequenced for a study of T cell responses to AZD1222 COVID-19 vaccine. Overall study results and limits: Among vaccine-associated CD4 TCRs, coverage spanned spike, with dominance at 160-218 and 743-854.

Germline CDR1 and CDR2: KGHDR and SFDVKD. Deletions cut 0 bases from V and 7 bases from J, with 20 bases between. The CDR3 sequence is 18 residues long. The method was immunoSEQ multiplex PCR; TCRdb's version includes in-frame clones alone and lacks a portion of them. The repertoire includes around 99,000 clones, around nine tenths of them detected once, and roughly 13% sits in the top ten. Note on this clone: Its antigen is currently unknown.

The sequence derives from an adult in good health. The starting material was peripheral blood, obtained on day 0 of AZD1222 vaccination. The rearrangement joins TRBV24-1 to TRBJ1-4, with D possibly TRBD1 on 5 matching bases. The CDR3 loop is CATSDLGEGTYVGEKLFF. CDR3 in DNA: TGTGCCACCAGTGATTTGGGGGAGGGGACCTATGTAGGTGAAAAACTGTTTTTT.